These T cell receptor beta chains were read from a single sample in a study of T cell changes during pregnancy in multiple sclerosis. Profiled with immunoSEQ multiplex PCR; TCRdb holds only in-frame clones, not every one. The table includes 65,000 to 95,000 clones, about 89% detected once. The specimen was peripheral blood, collected before pregnancy. The receptors shown here come from a female donor with multiple sclerosis, enrolled in a pregnancy study. Each CDR3 is given with its conserved first and last residue. D genes are given only for firm matches. Where a row states a size, it is once, few, many or the class of an expanded clone; other rows omit it.

v_call	clone_size	d_call	j_call	cdr3_length	cdr3_aa	cdr3_nt
TRBV28	.	.	TRBJ2-5	12	CASGHIQETQYF	TGTGCCAGCGGCCACATCCAAGAGACCCAGTACTTC
TRBV5-5	few	TRBD1	TRBJ1-1	15	CASSPTGGTGTEAFF	TGTGCCAGCAGCCCGACAGGGGGCACGGGCACTGAAGCTTTCTTT
TRBV28	once	.	TRBJ1-5	14	CASSLLVGDQPQHF	TGTGCCAGCAGTTTGCTCGTTGGAGATCAGCCCCAGCATTTT
TRBV19	.	TRBD1	TRBJ2-3	15	CASGVGTGVTDTQYF	TGTGCCAGTGGGGTGGGGACAGGGGTTACAGATACGCAGTATTTT
TRBV5-4	.	TRBD2	TRBJ2-3	16	CASSDLAGGSTDTQYF	TGTGCCAGCAGCGATTTAGCGGGGGGGAGCACAGATACGCAGTATTTT
TRBV19	.	TRBD2	TRBJ2-7	16	CASSIAPGLAGSEQYF	TGTGCCAGTAGTATAGCCCCGGGACTAGCGGGGAGCGAGCAGTACTTC
TRBV18	.	TRBD1	TRBJ1-5	13	CASSPDRDQPQHF	TGTGCCAGCTCACCAGACAGGGATCAGCCCCAGCATTTT
TRBV4-3	.	.	TRBJ2-5	15	CASSLDATGGETQYF	TGCGCCAGCAGCCTCGACGCTACAGGAGGGGAGACCCAGTACTTC
TRBV11-3	.	.	TRBJ2-7	14	CASSLYRDSYEQYF	TGTGCCAGCAGCCTGTACAGGGATTCCTACGAGCAGTACTTC
TRBV5-1	.	.	TRBJ2-2	15	CASSPTTGEAGELFF	TGCGCCAGCAGCCCTACAACAGGGGAGGCCGGGGAGCTGTTTTTT
TRBV2	.	.	TRBJ2-7	14	CASRLGSTTYEQYF	TGTGCCAGCAGACTCGGATCAACTACCTACGAGCAGTACTTC
TRBV5-8	.	.	TRBJ1-6	13	CASRFQQESPLHF	TGTGCCAGCAGGTTTCAACAGGAATCACCCCTCCACTTT
TRBV19	.	.	TRBJ1-2	15	CASSLLAGLNYGYTF	TGTGCCAGTAGCCTACTCGCCGGGTTAAACTATGGCTACACCTTC
TRBV15	.	TRBD1	TRBJ1-5	17	CATRDGTGQMSNQPQHF	TGTGCCACGCGAGATGGGACAGGTCAAATGAGCAATCAGCCCCAGCATTTT
TRBV4-1	.	TRBD1	TRBJ2-5	18	CASSQEPLDREGWETQYF	TGCGCCAGCAGCCAAGAACCCTTAGACAGGGAAGGATGGGAGACCCAGTACTTC
TRBV10-3	.	TRBD2	TRBJ2-7	13	CAIRGLAEYEQYF	TGTGCCATCAGGGGACTAGCGGAGTACGAGCAGTACTTC
TRBV5-4	.	.	TRBJ2-7	12	CASSLKESEQYF	TGTGCCAGCAGCTTGAAGGAGTCCGAGCAGTACTTC
TRBV4-2	.	.	TRBJ2-3	13	CASSQASSDTQYF	TGTGCCAGCAGCCAAGCTAGCTCAGATACGCAGTATTTT
TRBV6-5	few	.	TRBJ1-6	15	CASSLDGKANSPLHF	TGTGCCAGCAGTCTAGACGGGAAAGCCAATTCACCCCTCCACTTT
TRBV28	few	.	TRBJ1-2	12	CASTRSRGGYTF	TGTGCCAGCACGAGGTCCCGGGGGGGCTACACCTTC
TRBV2	.	.	TRBJ2-7	13	CASRYQGSYEQYF	TGTGCCAGCAGGTACCAGGGGTCTTACGAGCAGTACTTC
TRBV5-1	.	TRBD1	TRBJ1-2	13	CASNEQGIGGYTF	TGCGCCAGTAACGAACAGGGGATTGGAGGCTACACCTTC
TRBV2	.	.	TRBJ2-4	11	CASLDWDIQYF	TGTGCCAGCCTAGATTGGGACATTCAGTACTTC
TRBV13	once	.	TRBJ2-2	13	CASSLEGTGELFF	TGTGCCAGCAGCTTAGAGGGGACCGGGGAGCTGTTTTTT
TRBV6-1	.	.	TRBJ2-7	15	CASSEEQGNSYEQYF	TGTGCCAGCAGTGAAGAACAGGGAAACTCCTACGAGCAGTACTTC
TRBV14	once	TRBD1	TRBJ1-1	16	CASSQLPGQGESEAFF	TGTGCCAGCAGCCAACTACCGGGACAGGGGGAAAGTGAAGCTTTCTTT
TRBV10-3	.	.	TRBJ2-2	18	CAISEPSFRESNTGELFF	TGTGCCATCAGTGAACCCTCCTTCAGGGAATCGAACACCGGGGAGCTGTTTTTT
TRBV10-3	.	TRBD1	TRBJ1-4	15	CAISEGQGSLEKLFF	TGTGCCATCAGTGAGGGACAGGGAAGTTTGGAAAAACTGTTTTTT
TRBV28	.	.	TRBJ1-3	14	CASSLGPGGNTIYF	TGTGCCAGCAGTCTCGGCCCGGGAGGAAACACCATATATTTT
TRBV6-5	once	.	TRBJ1-4	15	CASSRYRTSNEKLFF	TGTGCCAGCAGTAGATACAGGACCTCTAATGAAAAACTGTTTTTT
TRBV11-3	once	TRBD2	TRBJ2-3	16	CASSLGRGGNFYTQYF	TGTGCCAGCAGCTTGGGGCGGGGGGGCAATTTTTATACGCAGTATTTT
TRBV7-2	.	.	TRBJ2-5	17	CASSLQHRTGRGETQYF	TGTGCCAGCAGCTTACAACACCGGACGGGGCGGGGAGAGACCCAGTACTTC
TRBV7-3	.	.	TRBJ1-1	13	CASSLGQNTEAFF	TGTGCCAGCAGCTTGGGCCAAAACACTGAAGCTTTCTTT
TRBV5-1	once	.	TRBJ2-7	15	CASSSSETSSYEQYF	TGCGCCAGCAGCTCGTCGGAGACGAGCTCCTACGAGCAGTACTTC
TRBV19	.	TRBD1	TRBJ2-2	16	CASSPPGQGGTGELFF	TGTGCCAGTAGCCCGCCGGGACAGGGGGGCACCGGGGAGCTGTTTTTT
TRBV7-6	.	TRBD2	TRBJ2-1	18	CASSLGGSSSGGGSEQFF	TGTGCCAGCAGCTTAGGCGGCTCCAGTAGCGGGGGGGGGAGTGAGCAGTTCTTC
TRBV7-9	.	TRBD1	TRBJ1-6	17	CASSLAGDSSYNSPLHF	TGTGCCAGCAGCTTAGCTGGGGACAGCTCCTATAATTCACCCCTCCACTTT
TRBV5-6	.	.	TRBJ2-7	15	CASRAWGAGDYEQYF	TGTGCCAGCAGAGCTTGGGGGGCGGGGGACTACGAGCAGTACTTC
TRBV30	.	TRBD1	TRBJ1-6	17	CAWSRDSPSSYNSPLHF	TGTGCCTGGTCCCGGGACAGCCCTAGCTCCTATAATTCACCCCTCCACTTT
TRBV18	.	TRBD1	TRBJ2-7	14	CASSPGTGNYEQYF	TGTGCCAGCTCACCAGGGACAGGAAACTACGAGCAGTACTTC
TRBV18	.	.	TRBJ1-5	18	CASSPESALQGGGQPQHF	TGTGCCAGCTCACCAGAGTCAGCCTTACAGGGTGGGGGACAGCCCCAGCATTTT
TRBV11-2	.	.	TRBJ2-1	18	CASSPPWAGEDSYNEQFF	TGTGCCAGCAGCCCCCCATGGGCAGGGGAAGATTCCTACAATGAGCAGTTCTTC